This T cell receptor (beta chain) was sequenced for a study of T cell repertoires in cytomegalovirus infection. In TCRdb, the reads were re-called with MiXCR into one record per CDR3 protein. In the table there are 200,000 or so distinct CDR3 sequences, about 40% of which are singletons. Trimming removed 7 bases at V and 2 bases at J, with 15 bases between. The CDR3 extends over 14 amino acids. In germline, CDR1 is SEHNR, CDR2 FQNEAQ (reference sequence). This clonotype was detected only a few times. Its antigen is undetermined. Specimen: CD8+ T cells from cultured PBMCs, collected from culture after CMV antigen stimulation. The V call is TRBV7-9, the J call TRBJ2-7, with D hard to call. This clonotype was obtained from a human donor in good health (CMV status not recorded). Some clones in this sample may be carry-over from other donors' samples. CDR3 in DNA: TGTGCCAGCACCTGGGGTCCTACCCCCTACGAGCAGTACTTC. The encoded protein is CASTWGPTPYEQYF.